This T cell receptor beta chain was identified in a study of metastatic and nonmetastatic thyroid tumors. Overall study context: Blood and tumor or nodule tissue repertoires from malignant and benign thyroid patients were compared. The study's findings and limits: The reported finding was significantly higher TCR beta diversity in malignant thyroid tumors relative to benign nodules, in blood and tumor.

In the source study's methods: Built for papillary thyroid cancer, a distant-metastasis classifier drew on CDR3 differences across clinicopathological groups. TCRdb called clones again from the PCR reads with MiXCR. Here the V and J calls rest on TCRdb's processing, not on the authors' analysis. The sample includes 35,000 to 55,000 clones, approximately 26% of them seen just once. This clone has more than one count but fewer than ten. Its antigen remains unidentified. No treatment of any kind had been given to any patient before thyroid surgery. Germline V gene sequence: CDR1 GTSNPN, CDR2 SVGIG (reference sequence). The CDR3 sequence is 12 residues long. The trim removed 4 bases at V and 11 bases at J, leaving 11 bases unmatched.

The sequence derives from a male donor with papillary thyroid cancer or a benign thyroid nodule (not recorded which). Some clones in this sample may be carry-over from other donors' samples. This chain joins TRBV30 and TRBJ2-7; 7 positions agree with TRBD1. The specimen was blood. The DNA for the CDR3 is TGTGCCTGGAACTCAAGGGGGCTGAGGGAGTACTTC. As protein: CAWNSRGLREYF.